This T cell receptor beta chain was profiled in a study of persistence of HIV-infected CD4 T cells (TCRdb year 2020). For context, the study as a whole: The median time participants had been on suppressive ART was 8 years. Peripheral blood samples of up to roughly 200 mL were taken at multiple time points, with the exception of a couple of participants who underwent leukapheresis at a single time point. Anti-CD3/anti-CD28 stimulation activated a higher proportion of cells, with a lower memory fraction, than antigen stimulation. The study isolated CMV- and HIV-1 Gag-responding CD4+ T cells from ART-treated individuals to examine antigen-driven clonal expansion of HIV-1-infected cells. The clonality of all cells in each sorted population was assessed by TCRbeta sequencing, whereas the clonality of infected cells was assessed by proviral sequencing. The TCR cluster analysis across participants included 8 or 9 participants for CMV and 6 or 7 participants for Gag.

Findings and caveats that apply to the study as a whole: Within the same sorted populations, how oligoclonal the TCRs were correlated with how oligoclonal the proviruses were. Bulk TCR analyses could not be limited to the rare CMV-responding cells that actually contained HIV-1 proviruses. The study involved few individuals and tested only a limited range of antigens. Degenerate expanded CDR3beta sequences were enriched in antigen-responding cells, suggesting convergent selection of CD4+ responses to CMV and Gag. Significantly lower TCRbeta richness was observed in CMV- and Gag-responding cells than in anti-CD3/anti-CD28-responding cells, and higher oligoclonality was observed in CMV-responding cells than in CD3/CD28-stimulated and Gag-responding cells.

The treatment or condition label, as the study defines it: suppressive antiretroviral therapy. As a nonspecific positive control representing the CD4+ T cell repertoire, the cells were stimulated with anti-CD3/anti-CD28 magnetic beads. Responding CD4+ T cells were sorted by upregulation of both CD40 ligand and CD69. HIV-1-infected adults in whom suppressive ART had been started during chronic infection were enrolled as participants. Participants had undetectable plasma HIV-1 RNA below 50 copies/mL for at least 4 years. To be included, a participant needed positive CMV serology and a CD4+ T cell count above 400 cells/uL. Before stimulation, PBMCs were isolated using density centrifugation and then depleted of CD8+ T cells. For 15 to 20 hours, CD8-depleted PBMCs were stimulated with anti-CD28/CD49d costimulation, a CD40-blocking antibody, and enfuvirtide, which was added to prevent new infections. Cell sorting was done on a Beckman Coulter MoFlo Legacy or XDP sorter, and dead cells were excluded with propidium iodide. Genomic DNA was extracted with the QIAamp DNA Mini Kit for samples above one million cells, otherwise with the Quick-DNA Microprep Kit.

Details on this clone: This clone's antigen is unknown. No base quality information exists; no much larger clone differs at one position.

The immunoSEQ hsTCRB assay version 4, run in survey mode, was used to sequence TCRbeta repertoires from genomic DNA. Genomic DNA was diluted to roughly 9.5 ng/uL, using up to 1 ug per sample for TCRbeta sequencing. From the authors' description of their analysis: TCRbeta data were analyzed in ImmunoSeq Analyzer 3.0, with diversity computed on productive nucleotide rearrangements. Lower-bound TCR diversity was estimated with the improved Chao index, and clonality with the Gini coefficient using the Immunarch R package. When different nucleotide rearrangements encoded the same CDR3beta amino acid sequence, each rearrangement was treated as a distinct clonotype. Differential abundance analysis found TCRbeta sequences that were significantly enriched in antigen-responding cells compared with anti-CD3/anti-CD28-activated cells. Using predicted peptide-MHC specificity as the basis, GLIPH2 grouped TCRs into clusters, both for each participant individually and for the merged data sets that combined participants. TCRdb obtained this table from immuneACCESS and retained in-frame rearrangements with V and J assigned. These tables miss some clones; where compared with another copy, unresolved V genes account for less than half of the shortfall, and the remainder is unexplained. That table supplies the V and J calls and clone size; D and trimming were determined from the DNA. Within this sample are around 40,000 clones, with around 89% of them counted one time only. Clones ranked in the top ten supply 0.45% to 0.5% of the sample.

The sequence was obtained from an adult woman with HIV who was CMV-seropositive. This specimen was CD4+ T cells sorted from PBMCs after roughly 17-hour stimulation, taken from a patient who received antiretroviral therapy. Taken with the paper, the label for cell subset or site translates to: CD40L+CD69+ CD4 T cells responding to anti-CD3/anti-CD28 beads, representing the overall repertoire.

CDR3 loop: CASSLAPRRQGSTDTQYF. The DNA is TGCGCCAGCAGCTTGGCCCCCAGGAGACAAGGGAGCACAGATACGCAGTATTTT. In this chain, TRBV5-1 is recombined with TRBJ2-3, with the D gene not clear enough to name. CDR1 and CDR2, per the germline V gene, are SGHRS and YFSETQ. V is cut by 0 bases and J by 0 bases, and the space between the germline ends is 17 bases. The CDR3 goes from the cysteine to the phenylalanine over 18 residues. Only the CDR3 portion is preserved as DNA: 54 bases, with reading frame beginning at the first base.